The 30 T cell receptor beta chains below were found in one sample sequenced in a study of CD8+ T cells in alopecia areata. RNA, once extracted, was reverse transcribed into cDNA for use as the sequencing template. Produced via immunoSEQ multiplex PCR; TCRdb's table is partial and in-frame only. Among about 150,000 clones listed, around half were seen once. The sequences come from CD8+ T cells sorted from blood, collected at week 0. The receptors come from a human donor with alopecia areata.

This chain links TRBV5-6 with TRBJ2-7, with 9 positions matching TRBD1. V lost 3 bases and J lost 6; bases outside the gene matches: 10. The CDR3 is 15 residues long. From germline, CDR1 is SGHDT and CDR2 YYEEEE. The CDR3, as DNA: TGTGCCAGCAGCTACCGGACAGGGGTGACCTCCGAGCAGTACTTC. Amino acid sequence: CASSYRTGVTSEQYF.

This chain connects TRBV5-1 to TRBJ1-2, with D perhaps matching TRBD1 (5 bases). CDR1 SGHRS and CDR2 YFSETQ come from the germline V gene. The CDR3 consists of 15 residues. The V gene lost 4 bases and the J gene lost 3 bases, with 16 bases spanning the gap. CDR3 amino acids: CASSDTGAVDYGYTF. CDR3 sequence (DNA): TGCGCCAGCAGCGACACAGGCGCCGTAGACTATGGCTACACCTTC.

The rearrangement joins TRBV11-3 to TRBJ2-1; TRBD1 agrees at 9 bases. The J segment lost 5 bases and the V segment lost 5 bases, leaving 10 bases of the junction unmatched. Germline loops: CDR1 SGHNT, CDR2 YENEEA. The CDR3 contains 16 residues. CDR3 DNA: TGTGCCAGCAGCGGAGCGGGGACAGGGTCCCACAATGAGCAGTTCTTC. It codes for CASSGAGTGSHNEQFF.

Regarding this clone: At one of its ends the junction is not consistent with the germline gene, which may arise from a read error. V usage is TRBV2 and J usage is TRBJ2-7, with no clear D. The germline V gene encodes CDR1 SNHLY and CDR2 FYNNEI. The CDR3 consists of 13 residues. This CDR3 reads CASSEAQDPNRDF. DNA of the CDR3: TGTGCCAGCAGTGAAGCGCAGGACCCGAATCGAGACTTC.

The chain uses TRBV20-1 and TRBJ1-1; no clear D. V was cut by 6 bases and J by 1 base, with 6 bases left in between. The CDR3 contains 11 residues. Germline V gene data show CDR1 as DFQATT and CDR2 as SNEGSKA (reference sequence). The CDR3 reads CSALENTEAFF. The CDR3 DNA is TGCAGTGCGCTAGAGAACACTGAAGCTTTCTTT.

V gene TRBV27 combines with J gene TRBJ2-6, with D possibly matching TRBD2 (5 bases). This CDR3 has 15 residues. The germline V gene has CDR1 MNHEY and CDR2 SMNVEV (reference sequence). The ends were cut back, 2 bases at V and 0 bases at J, with 5 bases in the middle. The CDR3 reads CASSLGSSGANVLTF. CDR3 DNA: TGTGCCAGCAGTTTAGGGAGCTCTGGGGCCAACGTCCTGACTTTC.

This sequence joins TRBV27 and TRBJ2-1; TRBD1 matches 7 bases. Germline V gene sequence: CDR1 MNHEY, CDR2 SMNVEV (reference sequence). Losses at the gene ends were 3 bases for V and 5 bases for J; bases not matched to a gene: 10. The CDR3 runs 16 residues. The CDR3 sequence is CASSFSQGEKHNEQFF. The DNA of the CDR3 is TGTGCCAGCAGTTTCTCCCAGGGGGAGAAACACAATGAGCAGTTCTTC.

The V gene is TRBV27, the J gene TRBJ1-5, with 7 nucleotides matching TRBD1. V lost 5 bases, J lost 7 bases, and 5 bases stayed unmatched. Germline V gives CDR1 MNHEY, CDR2 SMNVEV (reference sequence). CDR3 length: 13 amino acids. The CDR3, as DNA: TGTGCCAGCAGTGTGGGACAGTGGCAGCCCCAGCATTTT. Its protein product is CASSVGQWQPQHF.

This clone was counted once. This chain links TRBV30 with TRBJ1-5; D not resolved. CDR1 and CDR2 from the germline V gene are GTSNPN and SVGIG (reference sequence). This CDR3 is 13 amino acids long. The V end was cut by 0 bases, the J end by 7 bases, with 10 bases between. The CDR3 DNA reads as TGTGCCTGGAGTGTAGGGAGTCGCCAGCCCCAGCATTTT. It is translated as CAWSVGSRQPQHF.

This clone was picked up a small number of times. The rearrangement links TRBV4-3 to TRBJ2-1, with TRBD2 identical over 11 bases. The CDR3 is made up of 18 amino acids. J gave up 7 bases and V 0 bases, and 11 bases lay outside the gene matches. Germline CDR1 LGHNA, CDR2 YSLEER. The CDR3 nucleotides read TGCGCCAGCAGCCAAGACCCGATTAGCGGGGGGGCCTCGAATGAGCAGTTCTTC. The encoded protein is CASSQDPISGGASNEQFF.

The chain joins TRBV27 to TRBJ1-1, with 9 bases matching TRBD1. Germline V gene lookup returns CDR1 MNHEY and CDR2 SMNVEV (reference sequence). The J segment lost 4 bases and the V segment lost 6 bases, leaving 9 bases of the junction unmatched. The CDR3 spans 15 residues. The CDR3 loop is CASSPGQGDPTEAFF. The CDR3 nucleotides are TGTGCCAGCAGCCCGGGACAGGGCGATCCCACTGAAGCTTTCTTT.

J is TRBJ1-1 and V is TRBV9, with a possible D match to TRBD1 (5 bases). This CDR3 comprises 14 residues. Germline V gene sequence: CDR1 SGDLS, CDR2 YYNGEE. Trimming left V 3 bases short and J 1 base short, with 10 bases between. The DNA of the CDR3 is TGTGCCAGCAGCGCCGGGACCACGAACACTGAAGCTTTCTTT. This gives the protein CASSAGTTNTEAFF.

This clone was seen a few times. The V gene is TRBV7-9, the J gene TRBJ2-7; 8 bases agree with TRBD1. The CDR3 covers 15 residues. The germline V gene has CDR1 SEHNR and CDR2 FQNEAQ (reference sequence). V lost 2 bases and J lost 6; bases outside the gene matches: 9. CDR3 amino acids: CASSLTEDRVGEQYF. The CDR3 nucleotides are TGTGCCAGCAGCTTAACGGAGGACAGGGTCGGCGAGCAGTACTTC.

This chain connects TRBV29-1 to TRBJ2-7; TRBD1 is a possible D gene (6 bases). CDR1 is SQVTM and CDR2 is ANQGSEA in the germline V gene. The V gene lost 2 bases and the J gene lost 0 bases, with 14 bases spanning the gap. CDR3 length: 15 residues. This CDR3 reads CSVEMTGFSSYEQYF. Written as DNA, the CDR3 is TGCAGCGTTGAAATGACAGGATTTAGCTCCTACGAGCAGTACTTC.

This clone was counted only a few times. The CDR3 here is CASSQDGQGLSNQPQHF. CDR3 sequence (DNA): TGCGCCAGCAGCCAAGACGGACAGGGTCTTAGCAATCAGCCCCAGCATTTT. V is TRBV4-1 and J is TRBJ1-5, with 8 bases that match TRBD1. Germline CDR1 reads MGHRA; CDR2 reads YSYEKL. This CDR3 contains 17 residues. V shed 0 bases, J shed 0 bases, and the junction held 4 bases outside the gene matches.

The chain is built from TRBV7-9 and TRBJ2-3; D not resolved. This CDR3 has 16 amino acids. The V end was cut by 1 base, the J end by 0 bases, with 11 bases between. From germline, CDR1 is SEHNR and CDR2 FQNEAQ (reference sequence). CDR3 amino acids: CASSLEDGKSTDTQYF. DNA of the CDR3: TGTGCCAGCAGCTTAGAAGACGGCAAAAGCACAGATACGCAGTATTTT.

The genes are TRBV27 and TRBJ1-1; D perhaps matches TRBD1 (5 bases). CDR1 MNHEY and CDR2 SMNVEV come from the germline V gene (reference sequence). This CDR3 contains 13 residues. V lost 2 bases and J lost 5, with 9 bases in between. The CDR3 sequence is CASSLGAWTEAFF. DNA for the CDR3: TGTGCCAGCAGTTTAGGGGCTTGGACTGAAGCTTTCTTT.

This clone has a handful of counts. The V call is TRBV29-1, the J call TRBJ2-1; D may be TRBD1 (5 bases). CDR3 length equals 20 residues. V gave up 6 bases and J gave up 0 bases, with 30 bases separating them. CDR1 SQVTM and CDR2 ANQGSEA come from the germline V gene. The CDR3 region is CSVIGDPGEDPVSSYNEQFF. DNA for the CDR3: TGCAGCGTAATAGGGGATCCCGGCGAAGACCCGGTGAGCTCCTACAATGAGCAGTTCTTC.

Only a few counts were recorded for this clone. The chain links TRBV5-1 to TRBJ2-3; tentative D call: TRBD1 (6 bases). This CDR3 spans 17 amino acids. V lost 0 bases, J lost 3 bases, and 17 bases lay in between. The V gene's germline CDR1 is SGHRS and CDR2 YFSETQ. In DNA, the CDR3 is TGCGCCAGCAGCTTGGAGAATGACAGGATCGGAACAGATACGCAGTATTTT. It yields the protein CASSLENDRIGTDTQYF.

The chain links TRBV27 to TRBJ2-4, with unresolved D. Germline V gene data show CDR1 as MNHEY and CDR2 as SMNVEV (reference sequence). V was pared by 0 bases and J by 1 base, with 7 bases between. The CDR3 sequence is 15 residues long. DNA for the CDR3: TGTGCCAGCAGTTTATCTGGGTGGGCCAAAAACATTCAGTACTTC. As protein: CASSLSGWAKNIQYF.

This sequence joins TRBV30 and TRBJ2-3; either TRBD1 or TRBD2 may supply D (5 bases each). Germline V gene sequence: CDR1 GTSNPN, CDR2 SVGIG (reference sequence). V shed 7 bases and J shed 4 bases, with 15 bases lying between them. There are 13 residues in the CDR3. The CDR3 DNA is TGTGCCTCACATCGGGGCAGGGCAGATACGCAGTATTTT. It specifies CASHRGRADTQYF. The full variable domain, in which reference TRBV30 and TRBJ2-3 provide the parts outside the CDR3, is SQTIHQWPATLVQPVGSPLSLECTVEGTSNPNLYWYRQAAGRGLQLLFYSVGIGQISSEVPQNLSASRPQDRQFILSSKKLLLSDSGFYLCASHRGRADTQYFGPGTRLTVL.

The V call is TRBV25-1, the J call TRBJ1-4; D is uncertain. V lost 5 bases to trimming and J lost 0 bases, with 10 bases between them. The CDR3 runs to 15 residues. Germline V gene data show CDR1 as MGHDK and CDR2 as SYGVNS. The CDR3 DNA reads as TGTGCCAGCAGTAATTCACTTGCAACTAATGAAAAACTGTTTTTT. This codes for CASSNSLATNEKLFF.

In its sample, this clone was seen a few times. The chain carries TRBV29-1 and TRBJ2-7; TRBD1 is a possible D gene (6 bases). CDR3 length equals 11 residues. Trimming left V 6 bases short and J 2 bases short, with 8 bases between. From germline, CDR1 is SQVTM and CDR2 ANQGSEA. This chain's CDR3 is CSVGDTYEQYF. CDR3 nucleotide sequence: TGCAGCGTCGGGGACACCTACGAGCAGTACTTC.

The V gene is TRBV7-8, the J gene TRBJ2-7; no reliable D call. Trimming shortened V by 5 bases and J by 3 bases, and 11 bases separated the two germline ends. The CDR3 totals 13 residues. CDR1 is SGHVS, CDR2 FQNEAQ, per germline. CDR3 sequence reads: CASSLPEDYEQYF. As DNA, the CDR3 is TGTGCCAGCAGCCTGCCGGAAGACTACGAGCAGTACTTC.

This chain joins TRBV29-1 and TRBJ1-4; the match to TRBD1 covers 8 bases. Per the germline V gene, CDR1 is SQVTM and CDR2 is ANQGSEA. CDR3 length equals 11 residues. V lost 3 bases, J lost 14 bases, and 5 bases stayed unmatched. CDR3 residues: CSVDGTGGLFF. Written as DNA, the CDR3 is TGCAGCGTTGATGGGACAGGTGGCCTGTTTTTT.

V and J are TRBV6-5 and TRBJ1-2; TRBD1 is a possible D gene (5 bases). CDR1 and CDR2 from the germline V gene are MNHEY and SVGAGI. V shed 2 bases and J shed 4 bases, with 8 bases lying between them. This CDR3 has 13 residues. The CDR3 loop reads CASSYVGGYGYTF. Here the CDR3 DNA reads TGTGCCAGCAGTTACGTCGGGGGCTATGGCTACACCTTC.

This CDR3 is CASSVGRGNTEAFF. The CDR3 DNA follows: TGTGCCAGCAGTGTGGGCAGGGGGAACACTGAAGCTTTCTTT. The chain recombines TRBV2 with TRBJ1-1; possible D gene TRBD1, 6 bases. Germline CDR1 reads SNHLY; CDR2 reads FYNNEI. The CDR3 covers 14 residues. The germline V and J ends were trimmed by 4 bases and 1 base, with 10 bases remaining between them.

The rearrangement uses TRBV6-1 and TRBJ2-3, with TRBD2 matching over 12 bases. The CDR3 runs 15 residues. The V and J ends lost 2 bases and 4 bases, in that order; junction bases with no gene match: 1. The germline V gene has CDR1 MNHNS and CDR2 SASEGT. The CDR3 protein is CASSELAGGPDTQYF. DNA for the CDR3: TGTGCCAGCAGTGAACTAGCGGGGGGGCCAGATACGCAGTATTTT.

The chain is built from TRBV9 and TRBJ2-4; D is ambiguous. With 3 bases removed from V and 2 bases from J, the gap between germline ends came to 9 bases. Germline values: CDR1 SGDLS, CDR2 YYNGEE. CDR3 length: 14 residues. CDR3 bases: TGTGCCAGCAGCGATAACAGTTCCAAAAACATTCAGTACTTC. Translation: CASSDNSSKNIQYF. The variable domain in full, completed from reference TRBV9 and TRBJ2-4, reads DSGVTQTPKHLITATGQRVTLRCSPRSGDLSVYWYQQSLDQGLQFLIQYYNGEERAKGNILERFSAQQFPDLHSELNLSSLELGDSALYFCASSDNSSKNIQYFGAGTRLSVL.

DNA for the CDR3: TGTGCCAGCAGCCCAACCGGGACAGACGAGCAGTACTTC. This encodes CASSPTGTDEQYF. The gene calls are TRBV11-3 and TRBJ2-7, with 7 bases aligning to TRBD1. Looked up from germline, CDR1 is SGHNT and CDR2 is YENEEA. The CDR3 has 13 residues. With 5 bases clipped from V and 5 bases from J, the junction kept 6 bases outside the gene matches.